Described below is a single TCR beta chain sequence and its context. The antigen is unknown. These data belong to a study of CD8 T cell repertoires and HIV-1 epitope variants. Overall study: T cells were stimulated with Twenty-five Gag and Nef peptides separately. An uncultured baseline aliquot held 1M T cells. Regarding the study as a whole: About nine TCR beta clonotypes were antigen-specific, more than five apparently recognizing autologous or escape variants.

Using immunoSEQ multiplex PCR, the repertoire was profiled, and TCRdb retains in-frame clones only, with some absent. Of approximately 7,400 clones in the sample, around 62% were seen once. Germline V gives CDR1 SGHNT, CDR2 YENEEA. The trim removed 4 bases at V and 0 bases at J, leaving 8 bases unmatched. The CDR3 totals 16 residues. The V call is TRBV11-3, the J call TRBJ2-5; the match to TRBD1 covers 7 bases. Sequencing input: cultured CD8+ T cells derived from PBMCs. The receptor's source is a male donor with HIV. The CDR3 region has the DNA TGTGCCAGCAGCTCCGGGGACAGTTTAGACCAAGAGACCCAGTACTTC. It yields the protein CASSSGDSLDQETQYF.